These 10 T cell receptor beta chains were sequenced from one sample in a study of T cell repertoires in cytomegalovirus infection. TCRdb independently ran MiXCR on the reads; one entry per CDR3 protein. The profile shows some 680,000 distinct CDR3 sequences, about 40% of them singletons. The sequenced material came from PBMCs. The receptors originated from a human donor in good health (CMV status not recorded). Some clones in this sample may be carry-over from other donors' samples.

This clonotype turned up a few times. This sequence joins TRBV12-3 or TRBV12-4 and TRBJ2-7; unclear D gene. The CDR3 is made up of 12 amino acids. Trimming removed 3 bases at V and 3 bases at J, with 6 bases between. In nucleotides, the CDR3 is TGTGCCAGCAGTTTTTTTGACTACGAGCAGTACTTC. Its protein product is CASSFFDYEQYF.

About this clonotype: A much larger clonotype is one base distant, so this may be a read error. This rearrangement joins TRBV6-1 to TRBJ2-2, with D perhaps matching TRBD2 (6 bases). Between the trimmed V and J ends, which lost 10 bases and 3 bases, there was a span of 15 bases. The CDR3 totals 14 residues. Germline lookup yields CDR1 MNHNS and CDR2 SASEGT. CDR3 region: CAIRSWRDTGELFF. The CDR3 DNA reads as TGTGCCATCAGATCCTGGAGGGACACCGGGGAGCTGTTTTTT.

Worth noting for this clonotype: A single base separates this from a much larger clone, so it may be a read error. V and J are TRBV7-8 and TRBJ2-1; TRBD2 matches 8 bases. The CDR3 extends over 17 amino acids. The germline V gene has CDR1 SGHVS and CDR2 FQNEAQ. The J segment lost 9 bases and the V segment lost 0 bases, leaving 13 bases of the junction unmatched. CDR3 DNA: TGTGCCAGCAGCTTAGCTTCCGGGACTAGGTCGGTCCTTGAGCAGTTCTTC. Its protein product is CASSLASGTRSVLEQFF.

As for this clonotype: Because it lacks the conserved phenylalanine or tryptophan at the end, this CDR3 is likely a read error. The chain has TRBV7-6 and TRBJ2-1; 9 nucleotides align to TRBD2. Germline loops: CDR1 SGHVS, CDR2 FNYEAQ. CDR3 length equals 15 residues. The V segment lost 3 bases and the J segment 6 bases; nucleotides outside the gene matches: 6. CDR3 sequence: CASSFSGTSFNEQFL. Here the CDR3 DNA reads TGTGCCAGCAGCTTTTCCGGGACTAGCTTCAATGAGCAGTTCTTA.

This clonotype has ten or more counts. The J gene is TRBJ1-5, the V gene TRBV7-2; D might be TRBD1 (5 bases). This CDR3 has 18 residues. In germline, CDR1 is SGHTA, CDR2 FQGNSA. Trimming took 0 bases from V and 0 from J, leaving 15 bases between them. The chain's CDR3 is CASSLAEGGAHSNQPQHF. The CDR3 region has the DNA TGTGCCAGCAGCTTAGCGGAGGGAGGGGCCCATAGCAATCAGCCCCAGCATTTT.

A note on this clonotype: This may arise from a read error, as a much more abundant clone is one base away. This chain connects TRBV27 to TRBJ1-6, with a tentative D call TRBD1 (6 bases). This CDR3 is built from 15 residues. Germline CDR1 is MNHEY and CDR2 is SMNVEV (reference sequence). The CDR3 DNA follows: TGTGCCAGCACCTCGGTCAGGGGCTATAATTCACACCTCCACTTT. Translating it yields CASTSVRGYNSHLHF.

This clonotype is a singleton in its sample. Given a much more abundant clone one base away, this may be a read error. The chain is built from TRBV28 and TRBJ2-3; TRBD2 matches at 13 bases. CDR1 is MDHEN and CDR2 is SYDVKM in the germline V gene. The CDR3 is 15 residues long. V trimming: 7 bases; J trimming: 7 bases; junction bases outside the gene matches: 8. The CDR3 region is CASISLAGGTYTQYF. CDR3 DNA: TGTGCCAGCATTTCACTAGCGGGGGGGACCTATACGCAGTATTTT.

This chain links TRBV7-9 with TRBJ1-1; D perhaps matches TRBD1 (5 bases). Germline V gives CDR1 SEHNR, CDR2 FQNEAQ (reference sequence). The V end lost 5 bases, the J end lost 6 bases, and 16 bases lay between the germline ends. The CDR3 runs 14 residues. In nucleotides, the CDR3 is TGTGCCAGCAGCCGAAGCGGGGGGTCGGCTGAAGCTTTCTTT. Translating it yields CASSRSGGSAEAFF.

The J gene is TRBJ1-2, the V gene TRBV20-1; D is uncertain. The CDR3 has 14 residues. V lost 1 base, J lost 4 bases, and 13 bases lay in between. Germline V gene data show CDR1 as DFQATT and CDR2 as SNEGSKA (reference sequence). The CDR3 loop is CSARVNTMAYGYTF. CDR3 DNA sequence: TGCAGTGCTAGAGTCAACACCATGGCCTATGGCTACACCTTC.

In the case of this clonotype: A much bigger clone sits one base away, suggesting this may be a read error. The chain uses TRBV7-2 and TRBJ1-6; a weak D match, TRBD1 (6 bases). Germline V gene sequence: CDR1 SGHTA, CDR2 FQGNSA. The CDR3 consists of 16 residues. The CDR3 reads CASSFRTGLRNSPLPF. The CDR3 bases are TGTGCCAGCAGCTTCCGAACAGGGCTGAGGAATTCACCCCTCCCCTTT.